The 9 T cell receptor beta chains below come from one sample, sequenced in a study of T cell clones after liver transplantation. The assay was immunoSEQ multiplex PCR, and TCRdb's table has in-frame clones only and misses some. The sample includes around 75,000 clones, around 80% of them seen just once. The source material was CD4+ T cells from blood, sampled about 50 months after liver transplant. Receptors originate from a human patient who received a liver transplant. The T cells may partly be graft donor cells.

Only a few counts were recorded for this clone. The CDR3 DNA follows: TGTGCCAGCAGTGAAGACAGGGTGTCCCAGCATTTT. Its translation is CASSEDRVSQHF. The chain recombines TRBV6-1 with TRBJ1-5; a possible D gene is TRBD1 (6 bases). The CDR3 loop spans 12 amino acids. Germline V gene data show CDR1 as MNHNS and CDR2 as SASEGT. The germline V and J ends were trimmed by 1 base and 11 bases, with 9 bases remaining between them.

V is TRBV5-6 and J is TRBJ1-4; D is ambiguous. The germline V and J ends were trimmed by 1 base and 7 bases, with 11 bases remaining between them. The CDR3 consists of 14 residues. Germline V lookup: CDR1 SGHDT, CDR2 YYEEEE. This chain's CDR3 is CASSLLGPGEKLFF. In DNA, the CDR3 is TGTGCCAGCAGCTTGTTAGGGCCTGGTGAAAAACTGTTTTTT.

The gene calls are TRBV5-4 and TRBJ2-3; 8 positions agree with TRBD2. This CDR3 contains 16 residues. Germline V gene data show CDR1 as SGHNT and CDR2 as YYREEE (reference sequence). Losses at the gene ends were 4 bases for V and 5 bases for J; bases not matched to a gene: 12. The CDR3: CASSPTSGIAGDTQYF. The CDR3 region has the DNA TGTGCCAGCAGCCCCACTAGCGGCATCGCGGGAGATACGCAGTATTTT.

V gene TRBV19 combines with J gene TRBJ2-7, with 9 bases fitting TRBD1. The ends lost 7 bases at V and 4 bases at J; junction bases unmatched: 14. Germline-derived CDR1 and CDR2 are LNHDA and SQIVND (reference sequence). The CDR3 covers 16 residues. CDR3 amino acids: CASKAKGGTGSYEQYF. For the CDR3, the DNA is TGTGCCAGTAAGGCGAAGGGGGGGACAGGGTCGTACGAGCAGTACTTC.

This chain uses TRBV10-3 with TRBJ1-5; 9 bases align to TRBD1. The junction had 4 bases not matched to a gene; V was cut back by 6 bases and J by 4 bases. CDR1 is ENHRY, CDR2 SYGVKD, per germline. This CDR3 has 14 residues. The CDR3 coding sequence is TGTGCCATCAGCCTCGACAGGGGGAATCAGCCCCAGCATTTT. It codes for CAISLDRGNQPQHF.

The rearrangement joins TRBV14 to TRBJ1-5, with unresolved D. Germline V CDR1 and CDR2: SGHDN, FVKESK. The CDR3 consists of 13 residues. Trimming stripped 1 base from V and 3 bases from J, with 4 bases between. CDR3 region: CASSQGYNQPQHF. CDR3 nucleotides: TGTGCCAGCAGCCAAGGGTACAATCAGCCCCAGCATTTT.

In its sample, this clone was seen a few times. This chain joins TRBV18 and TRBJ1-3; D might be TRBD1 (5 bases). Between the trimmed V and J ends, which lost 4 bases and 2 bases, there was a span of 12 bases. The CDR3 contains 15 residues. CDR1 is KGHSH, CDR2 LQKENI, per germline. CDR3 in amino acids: CASSQGRSAGNTIYF. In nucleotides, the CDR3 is TGTGCCAGCTCACAGGGGAGGTCGGCTGGAAACACCATATATTTT.

The CDR3 coding sequence is TGTGCCAGCAGCCCAGACAGGTTCCAAGAGACCCAGTACTTC. The encoded protein is CASSPDRFQETQYF. This sequence joins TRBV11-2 and TRBJ2-5, with D possibly TRBD1 on 6 matching bases. This CDR3 contains 14 residues. The germline CDR1 and CDR2 sequences are SGHAT and FQNNGV. V gave up 5 bases and J gave up 1 base, with 11 bases separating them.

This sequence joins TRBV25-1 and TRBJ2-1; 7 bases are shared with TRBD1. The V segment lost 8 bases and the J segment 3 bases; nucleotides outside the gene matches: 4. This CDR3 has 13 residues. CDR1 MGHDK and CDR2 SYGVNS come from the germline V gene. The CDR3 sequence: CASLGTDYNEQFF. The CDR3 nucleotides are TGTGCCAGCCTCGGGACAGACTACAATGAGCAGTTCTTC.